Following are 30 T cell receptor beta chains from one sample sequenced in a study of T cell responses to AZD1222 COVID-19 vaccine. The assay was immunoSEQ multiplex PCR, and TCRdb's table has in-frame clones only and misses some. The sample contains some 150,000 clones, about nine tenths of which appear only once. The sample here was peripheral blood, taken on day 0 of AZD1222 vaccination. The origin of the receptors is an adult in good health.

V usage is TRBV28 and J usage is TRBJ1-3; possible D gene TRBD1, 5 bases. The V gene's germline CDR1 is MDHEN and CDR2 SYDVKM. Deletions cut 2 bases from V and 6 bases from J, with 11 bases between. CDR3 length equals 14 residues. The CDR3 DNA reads TGTGCCAGCAGTTTAGGGCAGGGTGTAAACACCATATATTTT. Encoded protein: CASSLGQGVNTIYF.

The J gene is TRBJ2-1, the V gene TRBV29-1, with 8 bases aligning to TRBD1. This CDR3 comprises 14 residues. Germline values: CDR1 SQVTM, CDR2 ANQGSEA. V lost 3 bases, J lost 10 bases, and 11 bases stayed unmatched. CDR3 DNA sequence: TGCAGCGTTGACCACAGGGGGACGGTTAGGGAGCAGTTCTTC. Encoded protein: CSVDHRGTVREQFF.

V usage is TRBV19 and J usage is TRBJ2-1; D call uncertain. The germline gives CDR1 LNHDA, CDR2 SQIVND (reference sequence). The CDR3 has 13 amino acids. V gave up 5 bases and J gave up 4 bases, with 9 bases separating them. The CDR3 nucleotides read TGTGCCAGTAGTCCGGGCTCATACAATGAGCAGTTCTTC. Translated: CASSPGSYNEQFF.

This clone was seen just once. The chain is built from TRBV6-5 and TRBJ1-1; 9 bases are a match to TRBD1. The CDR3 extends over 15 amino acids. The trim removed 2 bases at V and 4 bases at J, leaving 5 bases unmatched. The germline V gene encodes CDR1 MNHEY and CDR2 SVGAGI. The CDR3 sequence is CASSYPDRGSTEAFF. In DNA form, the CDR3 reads TGTGCCAGCAGTTACCCCGACAGGGGGAGCACTGAAGCTTTCTTT.

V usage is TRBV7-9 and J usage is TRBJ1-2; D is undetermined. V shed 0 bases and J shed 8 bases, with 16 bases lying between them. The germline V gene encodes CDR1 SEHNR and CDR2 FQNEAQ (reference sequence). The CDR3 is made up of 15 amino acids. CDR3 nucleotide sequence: TGTGCCAGCAGCTTAGCAGGCGCATGGCCAGGAGGCTACACCTTC. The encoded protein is CASSLAGAWPGGYTF.

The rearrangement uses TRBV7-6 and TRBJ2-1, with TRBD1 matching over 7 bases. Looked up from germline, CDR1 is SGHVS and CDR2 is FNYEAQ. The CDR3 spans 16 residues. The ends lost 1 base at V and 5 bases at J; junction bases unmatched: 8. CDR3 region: CASSLDLTGINNEQFF. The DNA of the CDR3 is TGTGCCAGCAGCTTAGACCTGACAGGGATCAACAATGAGCAGTTCTTC.

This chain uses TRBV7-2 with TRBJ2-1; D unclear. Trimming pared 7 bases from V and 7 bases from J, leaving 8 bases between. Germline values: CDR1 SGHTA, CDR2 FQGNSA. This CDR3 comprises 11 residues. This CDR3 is CASTSTNEQFF. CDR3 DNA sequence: TGTGCCAGCACCTCGACAAATGAGCAGTTCTTC. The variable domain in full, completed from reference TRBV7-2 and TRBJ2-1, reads GAGVSQSPSNKVTEKGKDVELRCDPISGHTALYWYRQSLGQGLEFLIYFQGNSAPDKSGLPSDRFSAERTGGSVSTLTIQRTQQEDSAVYLCASTSTNEQFFGPGTRLTVL.

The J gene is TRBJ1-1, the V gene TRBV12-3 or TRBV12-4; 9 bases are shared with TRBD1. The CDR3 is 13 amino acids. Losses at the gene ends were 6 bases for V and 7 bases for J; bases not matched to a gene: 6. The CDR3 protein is CASRDRGIGEAFF. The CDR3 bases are TGTGCCAGCAGAGACAGGGGGATCGGTGAAGCTTTCTTT.

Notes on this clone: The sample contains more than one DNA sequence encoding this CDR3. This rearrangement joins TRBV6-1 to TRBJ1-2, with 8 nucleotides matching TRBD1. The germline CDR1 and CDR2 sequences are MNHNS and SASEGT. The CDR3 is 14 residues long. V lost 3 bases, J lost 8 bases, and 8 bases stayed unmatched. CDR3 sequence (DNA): TGTGCCAGCAGTGAGGGGCAGGGGGCGCGCGGCTACACCTTC. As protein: CASSEGQGARGYTF.

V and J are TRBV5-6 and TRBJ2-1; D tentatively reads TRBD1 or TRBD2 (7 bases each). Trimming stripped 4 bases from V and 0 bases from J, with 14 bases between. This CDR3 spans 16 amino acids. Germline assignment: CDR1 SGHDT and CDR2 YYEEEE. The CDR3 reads CASSQGGPSSYNEQFF. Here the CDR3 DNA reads TGTGCCAGCAGCCAGGGGGGGCCAAGCTCCTACAATGAGCAGTTCTTC.

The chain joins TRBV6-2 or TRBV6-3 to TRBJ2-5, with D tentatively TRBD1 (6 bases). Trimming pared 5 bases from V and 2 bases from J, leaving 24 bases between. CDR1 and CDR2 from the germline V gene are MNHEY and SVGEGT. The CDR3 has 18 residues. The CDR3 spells CASSHRGRTGSLQETQYF. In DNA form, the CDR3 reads TGTGCCAGCAGTCATAGGGGACGCACAGGGAGCTTACAAGAGACCCAGTACTTC.

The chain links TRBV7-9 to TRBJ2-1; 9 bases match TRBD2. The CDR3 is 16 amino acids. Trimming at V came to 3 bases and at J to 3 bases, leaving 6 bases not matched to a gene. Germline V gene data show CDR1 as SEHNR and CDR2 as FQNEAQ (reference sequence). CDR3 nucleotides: TGTGCCAGCAGCTTCTTGAGCGGGGGGAACTACAATGAGCAGTTCTTC. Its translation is CASSFLSGGNYNEQFF.

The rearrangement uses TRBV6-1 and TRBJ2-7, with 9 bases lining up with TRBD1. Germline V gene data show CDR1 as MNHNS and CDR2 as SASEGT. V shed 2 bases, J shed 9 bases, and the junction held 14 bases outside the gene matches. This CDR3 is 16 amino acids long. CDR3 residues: CASSEFLGTGFQRQYF. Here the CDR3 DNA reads TGTGCCAGCAGTGAATTCTTAGGGACAGGGTTTCAGAGGCAGTACTTC.

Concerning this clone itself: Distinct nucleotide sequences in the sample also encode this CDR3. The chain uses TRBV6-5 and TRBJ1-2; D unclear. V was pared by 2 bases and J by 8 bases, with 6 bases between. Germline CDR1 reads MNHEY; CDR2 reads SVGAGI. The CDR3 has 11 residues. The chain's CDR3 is CASSYRGGYTF. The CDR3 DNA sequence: TGTGCCAGCAGTTACCGAGGGGGCTACACCTTC.

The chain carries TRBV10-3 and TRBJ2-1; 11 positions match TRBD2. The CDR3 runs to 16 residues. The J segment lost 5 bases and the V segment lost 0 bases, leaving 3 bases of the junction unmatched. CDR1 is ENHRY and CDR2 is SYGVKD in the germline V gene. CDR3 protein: CAISESRLAGHNEQFF. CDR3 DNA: TGTGCCATCAGTGAGTCCCGACTAGCGGGGCACAATGAGCAGTTCTTC.

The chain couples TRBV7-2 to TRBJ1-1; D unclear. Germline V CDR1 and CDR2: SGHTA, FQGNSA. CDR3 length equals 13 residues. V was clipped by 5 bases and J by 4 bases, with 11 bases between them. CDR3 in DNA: TGTGCCAGCAGCCCCGACTGGGGCACTGAAGCTTTCTTT. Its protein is CASSPDWGTEAFF.

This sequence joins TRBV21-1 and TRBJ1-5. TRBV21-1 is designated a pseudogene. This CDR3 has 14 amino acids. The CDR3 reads CASSKVTQMNPQHF. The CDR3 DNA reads TGTGCCAGCAGCAAAGTTACTCAAATGAATCCCCAGCATTTT.

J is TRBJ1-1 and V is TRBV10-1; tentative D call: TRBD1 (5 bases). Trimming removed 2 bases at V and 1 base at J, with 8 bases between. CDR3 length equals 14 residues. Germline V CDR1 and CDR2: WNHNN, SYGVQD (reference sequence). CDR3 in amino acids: CASSEGHRNTEAFF. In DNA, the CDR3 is TGCGCCAGCAGTGAGGGACATCGGAACACTGAAGCTTTCTTT.

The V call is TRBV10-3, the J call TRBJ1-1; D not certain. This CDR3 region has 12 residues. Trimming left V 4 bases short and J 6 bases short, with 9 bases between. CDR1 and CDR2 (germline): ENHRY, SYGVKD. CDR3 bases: TGTGCCATCAGTGTGGGTGAGGCTGAAGCTTTCTTT. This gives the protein CAISVGEAEAFF.

The CDR3 bases are TGTGCCAGCAGCTTAGACGGGGGGCAATACGAGCAGTACTTC. This encodes CASSLDGGQYEQYF. The chain carries TRBV7-9 and TRBJ2-7, with a possible D match to TRBD2 (7 bases). V lost 1 base to trimming and J lost 4 bases, with 11 bases between them. CDR3 length: 14 residues. Germline CDR1 reads SEHNR; CDR2 reads FQNEAQ (reference sequence).

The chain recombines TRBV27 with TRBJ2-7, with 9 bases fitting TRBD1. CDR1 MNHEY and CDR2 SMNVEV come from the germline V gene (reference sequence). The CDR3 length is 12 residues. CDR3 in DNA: TGTGCTCAACAGGGGGCTTGGTACGAGCAGTACTTC. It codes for CAQQGAWYEQYF.

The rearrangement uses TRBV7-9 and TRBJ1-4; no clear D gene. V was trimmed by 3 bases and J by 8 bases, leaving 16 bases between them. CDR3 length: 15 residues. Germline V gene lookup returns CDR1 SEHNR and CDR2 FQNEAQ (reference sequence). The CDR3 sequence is CASSFRALGEEKLFF. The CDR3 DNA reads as TGTGCCAGCAGCTTCCGGGCCCTCGGCGAGGAAAAACTGTTTTTT.

The CDR3 DNA follows: TGTGCCAGCACTTATTTGCCCACCGGGGAGCTGTTTTTT. Its translation is CASTYLPTGELFF. V is TRBV27 and J is TRBJ2-2; D is ambiguous. Trimming took 7 bases from V and 4 from J, leaving 10 bases between them. This CDR3 has 13 residues. From germline, CDR1 is MNHEY and CDR2 SMNVEV (reference sequence).

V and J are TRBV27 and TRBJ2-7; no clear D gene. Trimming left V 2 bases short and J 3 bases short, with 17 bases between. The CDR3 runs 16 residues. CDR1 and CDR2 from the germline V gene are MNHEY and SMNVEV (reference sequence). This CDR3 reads CASSLVQARLGYEQYF. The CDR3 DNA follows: TGTGCCAGCAGTTTAGTTCAGGCCAGACTCGGCTACGAGCAGTACTTC.

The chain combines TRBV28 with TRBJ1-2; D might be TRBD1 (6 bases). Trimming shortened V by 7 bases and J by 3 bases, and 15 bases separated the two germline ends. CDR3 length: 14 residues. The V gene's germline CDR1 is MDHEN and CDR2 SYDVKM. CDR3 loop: CASTFGGGDYGYTF. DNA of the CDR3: TGTGCCAGCACCTTCGGCGGGGGCGACTATGGCTACACCTTC.

In nucleotides, the CDR3 is TGTGCCGTTTACGGGGGGGCCTATGGCTACACCTTC. Translation: CAVYGGAYGYTF. J is TRBJ1-2 and V is TRBV19, with a weak D call TRBD1 (6 bases). The germline V gene has CDR1 LNHDA and CDR2 SQIVND (reference sequence). Trimming left V 11 bases short and J 4 bases short, with 14 bases between. The CDR3 is made up of 12 amino acids.

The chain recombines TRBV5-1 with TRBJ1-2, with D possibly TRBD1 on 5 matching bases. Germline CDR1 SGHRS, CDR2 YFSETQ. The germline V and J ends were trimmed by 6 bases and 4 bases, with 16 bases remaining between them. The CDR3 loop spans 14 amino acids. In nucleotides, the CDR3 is TGCGCCAGCACTCCCCGGGGGGGGTTCTATGGCTACACCTTC. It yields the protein CASTPRGGFYGYTF.

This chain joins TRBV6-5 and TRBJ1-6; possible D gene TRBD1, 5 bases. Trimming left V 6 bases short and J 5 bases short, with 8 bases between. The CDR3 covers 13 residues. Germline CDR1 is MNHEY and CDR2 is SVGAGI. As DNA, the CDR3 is TGTGCCAGCAGGGGGCAGAATAATTCACCCCTCCACTTT. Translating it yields CASRGQNNSPLHF.

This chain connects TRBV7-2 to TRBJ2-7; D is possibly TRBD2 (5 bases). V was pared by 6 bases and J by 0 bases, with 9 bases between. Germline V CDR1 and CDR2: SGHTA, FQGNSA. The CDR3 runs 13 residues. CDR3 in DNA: TGTGCCAGCAGTGAGGGCAGCTCCTACGAGCAGTACTTC. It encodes CASSEGSSYEQYF.

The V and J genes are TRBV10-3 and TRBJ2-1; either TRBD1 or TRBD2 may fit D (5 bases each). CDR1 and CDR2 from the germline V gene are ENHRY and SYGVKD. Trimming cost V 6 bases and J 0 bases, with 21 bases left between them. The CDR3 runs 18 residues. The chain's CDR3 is CAIRPGRGIKSSYNEQFF. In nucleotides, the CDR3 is TGTGCCATCAGACCGGGACGGGGAATCAAAAGCTCCTACAATGAGCAGTTCTTC.